This record concerns one T cell receptor (beta chain) sequence. The data derive from a study of blood T cell repertoires in COVID-19. Study at large: Material from acute and convalescent COVID-19 was sourced from the United States, Italy and Spain.

CDR1 and CDR2 from the germline V gene are SGHAT and FQNNGV. CDR3 length equals 15 residues. The V segment lost 5 bases and the J segment 1 base; nucleotides outside the gene matches: 5. Methods used by the authors: Amplified reference gene primers provided the basis for estimating nucleated cell counts. Here immunoSEQ multiplex PCR was the method, and the copy in TCRdb shows in-frame clones only, minus some. That table gives V, J and clone size, and the DNA gave D and trimming. The table has over 130,000 clones, approximately 88% seen once; the top ten hold 28%. The chain links TRBV11-2 to TRBJ2-4; TRBD2 matches 7 bases. Sequencing was carried out using peripheral blood. The sequence derives from a human donor in a cohort sampled during active COVID-19. CDR3 coding DNA: TGTGCCAGCAGCCTGGGGGGGAGGGCCAAAAACATTCAGTACTTC. Translation: CASSLGGRAKNIQYF. Full variable domain (remainder filled in from reference TRBV11-2 and TRBJ2-4): EAGVAQSPRYKIIEKRQSVAFWCNPISGHATLYWYQQILGQGPKLLIQFQNNGVVDDSQLPKDRFSAERLKGVDSTLKIQPAKLEDSAVYLCASSLGGRAKNIQYFGAGTRLSVL.